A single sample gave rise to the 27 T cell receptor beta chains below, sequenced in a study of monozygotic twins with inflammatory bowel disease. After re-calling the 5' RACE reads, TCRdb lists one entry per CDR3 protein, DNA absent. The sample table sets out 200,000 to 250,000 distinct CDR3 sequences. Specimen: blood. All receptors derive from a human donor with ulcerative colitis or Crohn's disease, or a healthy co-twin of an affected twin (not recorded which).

The CDR3 reads CASRSPDRGHTGELFF. The chain has TRBV7-3 and TRBJ2-2; absent DNA, TCRdb's TRBD1 call cannot be checked. The CDR3 spans 16 residues. CDR1 is SGHTA and CDR2 is FQGTGA in the germline V gene.

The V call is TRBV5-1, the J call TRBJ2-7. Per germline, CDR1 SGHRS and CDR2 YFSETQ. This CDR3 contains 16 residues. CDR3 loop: CASSLNGGYTSYEQYF.

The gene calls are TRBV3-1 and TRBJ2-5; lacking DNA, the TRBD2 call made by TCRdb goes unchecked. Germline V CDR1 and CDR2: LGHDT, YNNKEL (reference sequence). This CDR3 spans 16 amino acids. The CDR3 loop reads CASSASSGGLAETQYF.

CDR3 sequence reads: CASSLAVAGGQETQYF. This chain uses TRBV7-2 with TRBJ2-5; TCRdb reports TRBD2, a call that lacks DNA to check it against. Germline lookup yields CDR1 SGHTA and CDR2 FQGNSA. The CDR3 contains 16 residues.

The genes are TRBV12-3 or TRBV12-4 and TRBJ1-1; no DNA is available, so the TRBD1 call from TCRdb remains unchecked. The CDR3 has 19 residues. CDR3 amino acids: CASSLEDRYNLSRNTEAFF.

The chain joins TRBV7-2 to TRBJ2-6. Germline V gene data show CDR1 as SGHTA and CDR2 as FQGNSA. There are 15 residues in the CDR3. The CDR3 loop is CASSLGASGANVLTF.

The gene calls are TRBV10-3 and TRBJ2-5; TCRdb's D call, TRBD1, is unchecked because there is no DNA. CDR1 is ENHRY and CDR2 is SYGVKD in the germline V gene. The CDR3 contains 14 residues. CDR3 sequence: CAIRDREPQETQYF.

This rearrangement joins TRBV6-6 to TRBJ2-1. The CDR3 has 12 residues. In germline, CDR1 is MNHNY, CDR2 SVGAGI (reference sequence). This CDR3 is CASSFPYNEQFF.

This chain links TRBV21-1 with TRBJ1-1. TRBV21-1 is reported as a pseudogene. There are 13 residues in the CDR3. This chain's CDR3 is CASGERPNTEAFF.

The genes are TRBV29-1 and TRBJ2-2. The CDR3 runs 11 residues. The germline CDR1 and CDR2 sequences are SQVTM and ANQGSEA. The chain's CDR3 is CSVPVGGELFF.

CDR3 loop: CASSFYRVNSPLHF. The chain uses TRBV5-4 and TRBJ1-6; TCRdb picks TRBD1, but there is no DNA to check that call. Germline loops: CDR1 SGHNT, CDR2 YYREEE (reference sequence). The CDR3 is 14 residues long.

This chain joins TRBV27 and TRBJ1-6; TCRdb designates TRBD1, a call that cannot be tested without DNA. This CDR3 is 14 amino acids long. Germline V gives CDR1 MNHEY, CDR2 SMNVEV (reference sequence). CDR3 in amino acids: CASSWGASNSPLHF.

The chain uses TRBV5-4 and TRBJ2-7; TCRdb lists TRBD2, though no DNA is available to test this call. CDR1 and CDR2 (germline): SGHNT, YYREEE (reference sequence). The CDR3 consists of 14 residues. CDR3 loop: CASSPTGLSYEQYF.

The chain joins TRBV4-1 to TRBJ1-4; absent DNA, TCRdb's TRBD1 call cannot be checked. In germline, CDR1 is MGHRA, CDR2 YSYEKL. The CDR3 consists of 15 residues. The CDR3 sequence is CASSQQTAFNEKLFF.

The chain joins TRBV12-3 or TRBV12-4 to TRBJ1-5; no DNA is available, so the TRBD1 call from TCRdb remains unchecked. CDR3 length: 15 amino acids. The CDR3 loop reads CASNLGQGGNQPQHF.

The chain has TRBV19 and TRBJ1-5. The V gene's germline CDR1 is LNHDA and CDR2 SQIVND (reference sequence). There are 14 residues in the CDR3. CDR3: CASSIRPGGQPQHF.

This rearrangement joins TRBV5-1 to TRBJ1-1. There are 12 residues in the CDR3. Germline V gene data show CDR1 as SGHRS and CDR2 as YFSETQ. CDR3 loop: CASRIMNTEAFF.

CDR3 protein: CASSFRGNQPQHF. The V and J genes are TRBV12-3 or TRBV12-4 and TRBJ1-5; the TRBD1 assignment by TCRdb is unverifiable without DNA. The CDR3 spans 13 residues.

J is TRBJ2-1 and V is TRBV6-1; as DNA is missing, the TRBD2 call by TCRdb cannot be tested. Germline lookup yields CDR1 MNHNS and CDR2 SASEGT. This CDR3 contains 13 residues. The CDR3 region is CASSGQGGSEQFF.

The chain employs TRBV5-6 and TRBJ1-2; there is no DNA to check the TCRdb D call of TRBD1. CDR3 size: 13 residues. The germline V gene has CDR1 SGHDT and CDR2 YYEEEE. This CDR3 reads CASSEGESYGYTF. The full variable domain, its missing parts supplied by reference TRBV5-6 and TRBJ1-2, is DAGVTQSPTHLIKTRGQQVTLRCSPKSGHDTVSWYQQALGQGPQFIFQYYEEEERQRGNFPDRFSGHQFPNYSSELNVNALLLGDSALYLCASSEGESYGYTFGSGTRLTVV.

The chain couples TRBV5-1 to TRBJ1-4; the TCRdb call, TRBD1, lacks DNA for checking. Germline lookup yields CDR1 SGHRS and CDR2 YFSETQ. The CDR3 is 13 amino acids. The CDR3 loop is CASSVQGAEKLFF.

The CDR3 sequence is CATYKGAGGNTIYF. The chain joins TRBV10-3 to TRBJ1-3; the TCRdb D gene call, TRBD1, has no DNA to confirm it. The CDR3 sequence is 14 residues long. CDR1 is ENHRY, CDR2 SYGVKD, per germline.

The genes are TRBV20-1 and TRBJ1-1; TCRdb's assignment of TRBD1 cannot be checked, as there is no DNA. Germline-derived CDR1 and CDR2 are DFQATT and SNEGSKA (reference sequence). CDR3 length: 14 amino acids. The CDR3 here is CSARAGTKNTEAFF.

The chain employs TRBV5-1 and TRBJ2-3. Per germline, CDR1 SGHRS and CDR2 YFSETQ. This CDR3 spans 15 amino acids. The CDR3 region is CASGPIGETTDTQYF.

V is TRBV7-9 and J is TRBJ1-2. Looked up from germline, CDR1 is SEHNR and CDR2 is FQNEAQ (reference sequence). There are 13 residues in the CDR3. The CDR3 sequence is CASSFTEVYGYTF.

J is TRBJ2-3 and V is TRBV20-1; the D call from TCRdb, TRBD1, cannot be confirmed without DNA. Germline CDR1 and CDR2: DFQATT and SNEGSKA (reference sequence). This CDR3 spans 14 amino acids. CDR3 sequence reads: CSALTGLRTDTQYF.

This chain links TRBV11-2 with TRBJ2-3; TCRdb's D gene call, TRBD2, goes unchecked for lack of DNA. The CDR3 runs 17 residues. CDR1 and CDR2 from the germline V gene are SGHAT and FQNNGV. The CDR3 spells CASSLPLLAGSTDTQYF.